What follows describes a single TCR beta chain. No antigen is known for it. The data stem from a study of T cells in Graves' hyperthyroidism and ophthalmopathy. Study-level points and caveats: In the blood, most expanded thyroid clonotypes above 0.001 appeared as well. Ophthalmopathy stood apart from stable hyperthyroidism in a 13 V-J model.

V lost 4 bases to trimming and J lost 5 bases, with 12 bases between them. The CDR3 consists of 14 residues. Germline loops: CDR1 MNHEY, CDR2 SVGAGI. Patients aged 18 to 65 had newly diagnosed hyperthyroidism that had lasted under 2 months. Uncontrolled infection, other autoimmune disease, pregnancy or lactation disqualified patients from enrolment. Researchers took RNA transcripts and amplified the TCR beta CDR3 regions from them. The primer set for the first-round RT-PCR of the TCR CDR3 was HTBI. Each CDR3 protein gets one entry after TCRdb re-called the multiplex PCR reads with MiXCR. There are 340,000 or so distinct CDR3 sequences in the sample; 18% occur only once, and approximately 49% lies in the top ten.

The rearrangement links TRBV6-5 to TRBJ2-1; D is perhaps TRBD1 (6 bases). The source of this sequence is a woman aged 45-59 years with Graves' hyperthyroidism. Material for sequencing was blood. The DNA of the CDR3 is TGTGCCAGCAGTTCCCGACAGGTCAACAATGAGCAGTTCTTC. This codes for CASSSRQVNNEQFF.